This is a list of T cell receptor beta chains from one sample in a study of blood T cells in healthy people across ages. TCRdb re-called the 5' RACE reads through MiXCR, storing one row per CDR3 protein. The sample lists 950,000 to 1,200,000 distinct CDR3 sequences, roughly two fifths occurring once. The sequenced sample was blood. All receptors come from a man between 18 and 29 years old in good health. Both conserved end residues are part of each CDR3. The order of the fields is V gene, D gene, J gene, clone size, CDR3 protein, CDR3 DNA. A D gene is named only where the DNA matches it firmly. Size is omitted from some rows. Given values are once, few, many or a class for expanded clones.

v_gene: TRBV29-1; d_gene: TRBD1; j_gene: TRBJ2-2; abundance: few; CDR3aa: CSARDRAGTGELFF; CDR3nt: TGCAGCGCCCGGGACAGGGCCGGCACCGGGGAGCTGTTTTTT
v_gene: TRBV12-3/TRBV12-4; d_gene: TRBD1; j_gene: TRBJ2-7; abundance: few; CDR3aa: CASSRNRQGSYEQYF; CDR3nt: TGTGCCAGCAGCCGAAACCGACAGGGCTCGTACGAGCAGTACTTC
v_gene: TRBV3-1; d_gene: -; j_gene: TRBJ1-2; abundance: -; CDR3aa: CASSPPYANYGYTF; CDR3nt: TGTGCCAGCAGCCCTCCCTACGCTAATTATGGCTACACCTTC
v_gene: TRBV7-9; d_gene: TRBD2; j_gene: TRBJ2-1; abundance: few; CDR3aa: CASSLGTSGRWEQFF; CDR3nt: TGTGCCAGCAGCCTCGGGACTAGCGGGCGTTGGGAGCAGTTCTTC
v_gene: TRBV29-1; d_gene: -; j_gene: TRBJ2-5; abundance: once; CDR3aa: CSVEPSGRGQETQYF; CDR3nt: TGCAGCGTTGAACCCTCGGGGCGGGGACAAGAGACCCAGTACTTC
v_gene: TRBV5-6; d_gene: TRBD2; j_gene: TRBJ2-1; abundance: -; CDR3aa: CASSTGGTINEQFF; CDR3nt: TGTGCCAGCAGCACCGGGGGGACTATCAATGAGCAGTTCTTC
v_gene: TRBV6-1; d_gene: TRBD1; j_gene: TRBJ1-3; abundance: -; CDR3aa: CASTHRTGTGAGGNTIYF; CDR3nt: TGTGCCAGCACCCACCGGACAGGGACAGGGGCAGGGGGAAACACCATATATTTT
v_gene: TRBV7-2; d_gene: -; j_gene: TRBJ1-2; abundance: few; CDR3aa: CASSLEGRELYGYTF; CDR3nt: TGTGCCAGCAGCTTAGAGGGCAGGGAATTATATGGCTACACCTTC
v_gene: TRBV2; d_gene: -; j_gene: TRBJ2-3; abundance: -; CDR3aa: CASSGGSRGDTQYF; CDR3nt: TGTGCCAGCAGCGGGGGGTCAAGGGGGGATACGCAGTATTTT
v_gene: TRBV20-1; d_gene: -; j_gene: TRBJ1-2; abundance: few; CDR3aa: CSANAAPEGYTF; CDR3nt: TGCAGTGCAAATGCAGCCCCGGAAGGCTACACCTTC
v_gene: TRBV6-2/TRBV6-3; d_gene: TRBD1; j_gene: TRBJ2-7; abundance: -; CDR3aa: CASSRQGNSYEQYF; CDR3nt: TGTGCCAGCAGTAGACAGGGTAACTCCTACGAGCAGTACTTC
v_gene: TRBV6-4; d_gene: TRBD1; j_gene: TRBJ1-2; abundance: -; CDR3aa: CASSDSLTGGRGYTF; CDR3nt: TGTGCCAGCAGTGACTCGCTCACAGGGGGTCGGGGCTACACCTTC
v_gene: TRBV6-6; d_gene: TRBD1; j_gene: TRBJ1-4; abundance: -; CDR3aa: CASSWGQGPLSEKLFF; CDR3nt: TGTGCCAGCAGTTGGGGACAGGGGCCCCTTTCGGAAAAACTGTTTTTT
v_gene: TRBV27; d_gene: -; j_gene: TRBJ1-2; abundance: -; CDR3aa: CASSLSSGGGYTF; CDR3nt: TGTGCCAGCAGTTTATCTTCCGGGGGTGGCTACACCTTC
v_gene: TRBV20-1; d_gene: -; j_gene: TRBJ2-2; abundance: many; CDR3aa: CSARDNTGELFF; CDR3nt: TGCAGTGCTAGGGACAACACCGGGGAGCTGTTTTTT
v_gene: TRBV7-3; d_gene: -; j_gene: TRBJ1-2; abundance: many; CDR3aa: CASSHGSENYGYTF; CDR3nt: TGTGCCAGCAGCCACGGATCGGAAAACTATGGCTACACCTTC
v_gene: TRBV20-1; d_gene: -; j_gene: TRBJ1-4; abundance: few; CDR3aa: CSAHRVEGEGKLFF; CDR3nt: TGCAGTGCCCACCGCGTCGAAGGAGAGGGAAAACTGTTTTTT
v_gene: TRBV20-1; d_gene: -; j_gene: TRBJ1-1; abundance: -; CDR3aa: CSAARANTEAFF; CDR3nt: TGCAGTGCGGCCAGGGCGAACACTGAAGCTTTCTTT
v_gene: TRBV24-1; d_gene: TRBD1; j_gene: TRBJ2-3; abundance: few; CDR3aa: CATTATGNTDTQYF; CDR3nt: TGTGCCACCACAGCGACAGGGAACACAGATACGCAGTATTTT
v_gene: TRBV5-1; d_gene: -; j_gene: TRBJ2-3; abundance: -; CDR3aa: CASTAQASSTDTQYF; CDR3nt: TGCGCCAGCACCGCACAGGCCTCTAGCACAGATACGCAGTATTTT
v_gene: TRBV7-3; d_gene: TRBD1; j_gene: TRBJ2-1; abundance: few; CDR3aa: CASSLGQALYNEQFF; CDR3nt: TGTGCCAGCAGCTTGGGACAGGCCCTCTACAATGAGCAGTTCTTC
v_gene: TRBV7-2; d_gene: -; j_gene: TRBJ1-5; abundance: -; CDR3aa: CASSLVLNQPQHF; CDR3nt: TGTGCCAGCAGCTTAGTTCTCAATCAGCCCCAGCATTTT
v_gene: TRBV3-1; d_gene: -; j_gene: TRBJ1-6; abundance: -; CDR3aa: CASSPCRQPEDSTLHF; CDR3nt: TGTGCCAGCAGCCCCTGTCGACAACCCGAAGATTCGACCCTCCACTTT
v_gene: TRBV5-1; d_gene: -; j_gene: TRBJ2-5; abundance: few; CDR3aa: CASSLAAGVTQETQYF; CDR3nt: TGCGCCAGCAGCTTGGCCGCAGGGGTAACTCAGGAGACCCAGTACTTC
v_gene: TRBV11-1; d_gene: -; j_gene: TRBJ1-3; abundance: -; CDR3aa: CASSRGRDPGNTIYF; CDR3nt: TGTGCCAGCAGCCGTGGCAGGGACCCTGGAAACACCATATATTTT
v_gene: TRBV7-2; d_gene: -; j_gene: TRBJ2-3; abundance: -; CDR3aa: CASSPQTSSTDTQYF; CDR3nt: TGTGCCAGCAGCCCCCAGACTAGTTCCACAGATACGCAGTATTTT